A single sample is the source of the 13 T cell receptor beta chains below, sequenced in a study of CD4 T cells in relation to SARS-CoV-2 and coronaviruses. No antigen has been identified for these receptors. Sequenced by immunoSEQ multiplex PCR; TCRdb stores in-frame clones only, minus some. The sample lists about 24,000 clones, more than 60% seen once, with roughly 14% in the top ten. Before the COVID-19 pandemic, during about 2011-2019, CD4+ T cells were taken from unexposed donors. Isolation of CD4+ T cells took place after roughly nine days in culture. Material: CD4+ T cells from PBMCs, cultured in vitro. Receptors were obtained from a human donor in good health.

The rearrangement joins TRBV9 to TRBJ1-2; unclear D gene. The germline V gene encodes CDR1 SGDLS and CDR2 YYNGEE. V lost 0 bases, J lost 0 bases, and 12 bases lay in between. CDR3 length equals 16 residues. The CDR3 sequence: CASSVAFGPTNYGYTF. CDR3 coding DNA: TGTGCCAGCAGCGTAGCCTTCGGACCGACTAACTATGGCTACACCTTC.

The gene calls are TRBV7-2 and TRBJ1-2; TRBD1 might be the D (6 bases). Germline CDR1 reads SGHTA; CDR2 reads FQGNSA. CDR3 length: 14 residues. V was pared by 11 bases and J by 1 base, with 17 bases between. CDR3: CASSWGQGNYGYTF. In DNA form, the CDR3 reads TGTGCCTCCTCCTGGGGGCAGGGTAACTATGGCTACACCTTC.

CDR3 DNA sequence: TGTGCCAGCAGCTACCGGACTAGCGGGACCGAGCAGTACTTC. Encoded protein: CASSYRTSGTEQYF. V is TRBV7-2 and J is TRBJ2-7, with TRBD2 matching 12 bases. Germline V gene data show CDR1 as SGHTA and CDR2 as FQGNSA. The CDR3 extends over 14 amino acids. V lost 4 bases and J lost 6; bases outside the gene matches: 4.

The gene calls are TRBV11-3 and TRBJ2-5; either TRBD1 or TRBD2 may supply D (5 bases each). Trimming cost V 1 base and J 1 base, with 13 bases left between them. CDR1 is SGHNT and CDR2 is YENEEA in the germline V gene. This CDR3 is built from 16 residues. This CDR3 is CASSLGSSGAQETQYF. The DNA for the CDR3 is TGTGCCAGCAGCTTAGGATCTTCCGGGGCCCAAGAGACCCAGTACTTC.

The J gene is TRBJ2-4, the V gene TRBV4-1; possibly TRBD1 or TRBD2 for D (5 bases each). The CDR3 runs 15 residues. With 0 bases removed from V and 8 bases from J, the gap between germline ends came to 14 bases. CDR1 and CDR2 (germline): MGHRA, YSYEKL. CDR3 protein: CASSQETGRWDIQYF. DNA of the CDR3: TGCGCCAGCAGCCAAGAAACGGGGCGATGGGACATTCAGTACTTC.

This chain uses TRBV4-3 with TRBJ2-6; D is possibly TRBD2 (6 bases). The CDR3 runs 16 residues. Germline V CDR1 and CDR2: LGHNA, YSLEER. V was pared by 4 bases and J by 3 bases, with 13 bases between. DNA for the CDR3: TGCGCCAGCAGCCGCCGGGCGGGGTTTGGGGCCAACGTCCTGACTTTC. This codes for CASSRRAGFGANVLTF.

This chain links TRBV19 with TRBJ1-1, with 10 bases that match TRBD1. Losses at the gene ends were 5 bases for V and 1 base for J; bases not matched to a gene: 4. The CDR3 has 15 residues. Germline V lookup: CDR1 LNHDA, CDR2 SQIVND (reference sequence). The CDR3: CASSGGDRGNTEAFF. The DNA for the CDR3 is TGTGCCAGTAGTGGGGGGGACAGGGGGAACACTGAAGCTTTCTTT.

This chain uses TRBV7-8 with TRBJ1-2; tentative D call: TRBD1 (6 bases). Germline lookup yields CDR1 SGHVS and CDR2 FQNEAQ. The length of the CDR3 is 16 residues. Trimming removed 6 bases from V and 4 bases from J, with 21 bases in between. CDR3 residues: CASSAREWGGGYGYTF. The CDR3 coding sequence is TGTGCCAGCAGTGCCAGGGAATGGGGAGGGGGCTATGGCTACACCTTC.

The chain links TRBV4-1 to TRBJ2-1; 12 bases agree with TRBD1. This CDR3 comprises 16 residues. The V gene end was trimmed by 1 base and the J gene end by 5 bases; junction bases not matched to a gene: 3. The germline V gene has CDR1 MGHRA and CDR2 YSYEKL. The CDR3 DNA follows: TGCGCCAGCAGCCAAGGGGACAGGGGGCCAAACAATGAGCAGTTCTTC. Its protein product is CASSQGDRGPNNEQFF.

This chain connects TRBV11-2 to TRBJ1-1; D remains ambiguous. The CDR3 contains 14 residues. Trimming cost V 0 bases and J 1 base, with 6 bases left between them. Germline V gene sequence: CDR1 SGHAT, CDR2 FQNNGV. The CDR3 nucleotides read TGTGCCAGCAGCTTAGAATGGCGGAACACTGAAGCTTTCTTT. Its protein product is CASSLEWRNTEAFF.

CDR3 coding DNA: TGTGCCAGCAGCCGGACTAGCGGGAGTGGAGAGACCCAGTACTTC. It is translated as CASSRTSGSGETQYF. The chain carries TRBV5-4 and TRBJ2-5; the match to TRBD2 covers 13 bases. This CDR3 contains 15 residues. The germline gives CDR1 SGHNT, CDR2 YYREEE (reference sequence). V was pared by 4 bases and J by 4 bases, with 4 bases of the junction left unmatched.

The rearrangement uses TRBV4-1 and TRBJ2-7; 13 nucleotides agree with TRBD2. The CDR3 has 18 amino acids. V shed 2 bases and J 6 bases; nucleotides not matched to a gene: 13. Germline CDR1 reads MGHRA; CDR2 reads YSYEKL. The CDR3 nucleotides read TGCGCCAGCAGCCAAATGGGGCTGACTAGCGGGGGGACAGGCGAGCAGTACTTC. This encodes CASSQMGLTSGGTGEQYF.

V usage is TRBV7-6 and J usage is TRBJ1-4; D is uncertain. Germline V CDR1 and CDR2: SGHVS, FNYEAQ. V was trimmed by 3 bases and J by 4 bases, leaving 12 bases between them. The CDR3 spans 15 residues. The CDR3 sequence is CASSLSWVNNEKLFF. The CDR3 DNA reads TGTGCCAGCAGCTTGTCTTGGGTCAATAATGAAAAACTGTTTTTT.